The rows below give T cell receptor beta chains drawn from one sample of a study of beta chain features in type 1 diabetes. Generated by immunoSEQ multiplex PCR, the TCRdb table keeps only in-frame clones and is missing some. The sample contains around 180,000 clones, around 8% of which appear only once. Source material: central memory CD4+ T cells from blood. Receptor source: a woman aged 40 to 50 with type 1 diabetes. Both conserved end residues are part of each CDR3. The order of the fields is V gene, D gene, clone size, CDR3 length, J gene, CDR3 protein, CDR3 DNA. A D gene is named only where the DNA matches it firmly. Where a row states a size, it is once, few, many or the class of an expanded clone; other rows omit it.

v_gene: TRBV7-2
d_gene: .
abundance: .
len: 13
j_gene: TRBJ1-1
CDR3aa: CASSSLEGTEAFF
CDR3nt: TGTGCCAGCAGCTCCTTAGAGGGAACTGAAGCTTTCTTT

v_gene: TRBV7-2
d_gene: TRBD1
abundance: few
len: 13
j_gene: TRBJ1-2
CDR3aa: CASSFRTGDGYTF
CDR3nt: TGTGCCAGCAGCTTCCGGACAGGGGATGGCTACACCTTC

v_gene: TRBV7-9
d_gene: .
abundance: .
len: 18
j_gene: TRBJ2-6
CDR3aa: CASSLVFTSGSGANVLTF
CDR3nt: TGTGCCAGCAGCTTAGTCTTCACGTCGGGCTCTGGGGCCAACGTCCTGACTTTC

v_gene: TRBV19
d_gene: TRBD1
abundance: few
len: 17
j_gene: TRBJ2-2
CDR3aa: CASSRGWTGGNTGELFF
CDR3nt: TGTGCCAGTAGCCGAGGGTGGACAGGGGGCAACACCGGGGAGCTGTTTTTT

v_gene: TRBV27
d_gene: .
abundance: few
len: 17
j_gene: TRBJ2-1
CDR3aa: CASSAVGRGTQYNEQFF
CDR3nt: TGTGCCAGCAGCGCTGTGGGCAGGGGAACTCAATACAATGAGCAGTTCTTC

v_gene: TRBV25-1
d_gene: TRBD1
abundance: few
len: 13
j_gene: TRBJ2-7
CDR3aa: CASSKGQPYEQYF
CDR3nt: TGTGCCAGCAGCAAGGGACAGCCTTACGAGCAGTACTTC

v_gene: TRBV7-2
d_gene: TRBD1
abundance: .
len: 17
j_gene: TRBJ2-1
CDR3aa: CASSLLGTVARYGEQFF
CDR3nt: TGTGCCAGCAGCTTACTAGGGACAGTAGCTCGGTATGGTGAGCAGTTCTTC

v_gene: TRBV4-1
d_gene: TRBD1
abundance: .
len: 18
j_gene: TRBJ2-3
CDR3aa: CASSQDPGTASSTDTQYF
CDR3nt: TGCGCCAGCAGTCAAGATCCCGGGACAGCTTCTAGCACAGATACGCAGTATTTT

v_gene: TRBV5-1
d_gene: .
abundance: few
len: 14
j_gene: TRBJ2-3
CDR3aa: CASSLGGHTDTQYF
CDR3nt: TGCGCCAGCAGCTTGGGTGGGCACACAGATACGCAGTATTTT

v_gene: TRBV29-1
d_gene: .
abundance: many
len: 10
j_gene: TRBJ2-5
CDR3aa: CSVNRETQYF
CDR3nt: TGCAGCGTGAACCGGGAGACCCAGTACTTC

v_gene: TRBV7-2
d_gene: .
abundance: .
len: 17
j_gene: TRBJ2-7
CDR3aa: CASSGSGWASTSYEQYF
CDR3nt: TGTGCCAGCAGCGGGTCTGGGTGGGCGTCTACCTCCTACGAGCAGTACTTC

v_gene: TRBV5-1
d_gene: TRBD2
abundance: .
len: 18
j_gene: TRBJ2-3
CDR3aa: CASSLRPGLAGERDTQYF
CDR3nt: TGCGCCAGCAGCCTCAGGCCGGGACTAGCGGGAGAACGAGATACGCAGTATTTT

v_gene: TRBV9
d_gene: .
abundance: few
len: 15
j_gene: TRBJ2-7
CDR3aa: CASSVAAGHSYEQYF
CDR3nt: TGTGCCAGCAGCGTAGCAGCAGGGCACTCCTACGAGCAGTACTTC

v_gene: TRBV19
d_gene: .
abundance: .
len: 15
j_gene: TRBJ1-6
CDR3aa: CASSAAKDYNSPLHF
CDR3nt: TGTGCCAGTAGTGCGGCGAAGGACTATAATTCACCCCTCCACTTT

v_gene: TRBV6-5
d_gene: .
abundance: .
len: 11
j_gene: TRBJ1-2
CDR3aa: CASSYEDGYTF
CDR3nt: TGTGCCAGCAGTTACGAGGATGGCTACACCTTC

v_gene: TRBV10-3
d_gene: TRBD2
abundance: few
len: 14
j_gene: TRBJ2-7
CDR3aa: CATLAGEGSYEQYF
CDR3nt: TGTGCCACCTTAGCGGGAGAGGGATCCTACGAGCAGTACTTC

v_gene: TRBV7-2
d_gene: .
abundance: .
len: 12
j_gene: TRBJ2-7
CDR3aa: CASSFRTYEQYF
CDR3nt: TGTGCCAGCAGCTTCAGGACCTACGAGCAGTACTTC

v_gene: TRBV11-3
d_gene: .
abundance: few
len: 13
j_gene: TRBJ1-1
CDR3aa: CASSFQMNTEAFF
CDR3nt: TGTGCCAGCAGCTTCCAGATGAACACTGAAGCTTTCTTT

v_gene: TRBV2
d_gene: .
abundance: .
len: 14
j_gene: TRBJ2-5
CDR3aa: CASSRGLQTETQYF
CDR3nt: TGTGCCAGCAGCCGAGGACTGCAGACGGAGACCCAGTACTTC

v_gene: TRBV19
d_gene: .
abundance: few
len: 13
j_gene: TRBJ1-4
CDR3aa: CASSTPGVEKLFF
CDR3nt: TGTGCCAGTAGTACGCCGGGGGTTGAAAAACTGTTTTTT

v_gene: TRBV27
d_gene: TRBD2
abundance: few
len: 14
j_gene: TRBJ2-2
CDR3aa: CASSLKGGVGELFF
CDR3nt: TGTGCCAGCAGTTTGAAGGGAGGGGTCGGGGAGCTGTTTTTT

v_gene: TRBV5-1
d_gene: TRBD1
abundance: .
len: 15
j_gene: TRBJ2-5
CDR3aa: CASSLWDSLQETQYF
CDR3nt: TGCGCCAGCAGCTTGTGGGACAGCCTCCAAGAGACCCAGTACTTC

v_gene: TRBV11-2
d_gene: TRBD2
abundance: few
len: 17
j_gene: TRBJ2-5
CDR3aa: CASSLDWRLAGGETQYF
CDR3nt: TGTGCCAGCAGCTTAGATTGGAGACTAGCGGGAGGAGAGACCCAGTACTTC